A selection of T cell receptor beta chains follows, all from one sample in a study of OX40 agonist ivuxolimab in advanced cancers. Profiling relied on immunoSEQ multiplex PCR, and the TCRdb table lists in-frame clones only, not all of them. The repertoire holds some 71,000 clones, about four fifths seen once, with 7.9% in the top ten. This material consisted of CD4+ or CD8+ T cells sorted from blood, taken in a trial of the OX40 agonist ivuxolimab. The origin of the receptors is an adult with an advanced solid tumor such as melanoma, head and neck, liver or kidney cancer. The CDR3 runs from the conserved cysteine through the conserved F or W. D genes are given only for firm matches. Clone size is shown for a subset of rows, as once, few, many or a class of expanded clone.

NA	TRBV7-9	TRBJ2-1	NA	TGTGCCAGCAGCTCGGACAGTCTGAGGGAGCAGTTCTTC	CASSSDSLREQFF
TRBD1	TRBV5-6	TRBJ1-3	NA	TGTGCCAGCAGCACCGGACAGGGGGCAAGGGGAAACACCATATATTTT	CASSTGQGARGNTIYF
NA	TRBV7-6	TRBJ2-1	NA	TGTGCCAGCAGCTTAGGTACTAGTATTAATGAGCAGTTCTTC	CASSLGTSINEQFF
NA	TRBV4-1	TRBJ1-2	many	TGCGCCAGCAGCCAAGAGCAGGGCGGGGGCTATGGCTACACCTTC	CASSQEQGGGYGYTF
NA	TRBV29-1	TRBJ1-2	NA	TGCAGCGTCCTAGGTAGCGTTTACTATGGCTACACCTTC	CSVLGSVYYGYTF
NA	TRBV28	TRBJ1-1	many	TGTGCCAGCAGTTTAACTCGGCCCACCAGCGGGACTGAAGCTTTCTTT	CASSLTRPTSGTEAFF
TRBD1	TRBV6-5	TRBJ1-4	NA	TGTGCCAGCAAAACAGGGGGCAGGGGTGAAAAACTGTTTTTT	CASKTGGRGEKLFF
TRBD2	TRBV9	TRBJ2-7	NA	TGTGCCAGCAGCGCGGGACGGGGGGGACTAGCGGGGCCCTACGAGCAGTACTTC	CASSAGRGGLAGPYEQYF
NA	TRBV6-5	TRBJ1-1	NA	TGTGCCAGCCGTTCTCCTTTCCAGGGGCCCACTGAAGCTTTCTTT	CASRSPFQGPTEAFF
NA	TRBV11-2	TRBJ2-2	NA	TGTGCCAGCACTAGAATCTTTGGCGGGGAGCTGTTTTTT	CASTRIFGGELFF
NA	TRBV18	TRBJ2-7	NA	TGTGCCAGCTCACACCGGGACGGAACCTACGAGCAGTACTTC	CASSHRDGTYEQYF
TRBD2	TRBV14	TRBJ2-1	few	TGTGCCAGCAGCCTACGACTGGCAACTAGCGGTTACTACAATGAGCAGTTCTTC	CASSLRLATSGYYNEQFF
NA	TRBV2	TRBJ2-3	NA	TGTGCCAGCAGCCAGGAATCAGGACGGAGCACAGATACGCAGTATTTT	CASSQESGRSTDTQYF
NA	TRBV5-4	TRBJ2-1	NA	TGTGCCAGCAGCTCCCGCAGTAGCTCCTACAATGAGCAGTTCTTC	CASSSRSSSYNEQFF
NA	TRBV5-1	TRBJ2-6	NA	TGCGCCAGCAGCCTCAGCCTCTCTGGGGCCAACGTCCTGACTTTC	CASSLSLSGANVLTF
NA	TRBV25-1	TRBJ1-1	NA	TGTGCCAGCAGAGAGGGGAACACTGAAGCTTTCTTT	CASREGNTEAFF
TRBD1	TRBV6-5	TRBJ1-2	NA	TGTGCCAGCAGTCGTTACGGACAGGGGGCGAATGGCTACACCTTC	CASSRYGQGANGYTF
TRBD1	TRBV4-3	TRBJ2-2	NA	TGCGCCAGCAGCTGGGGGACAGGGAACACCGGGGAGCTGTTTTTT	CASSWGTGNTGELFF
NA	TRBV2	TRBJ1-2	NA	TGTGCCAGCAGTGAAGGGCACGGTGGCTATGGCTACACCTTC	CASSEGHGGYGYTF
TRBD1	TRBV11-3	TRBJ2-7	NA	TGTGCCAGCAGCTTCCGGACAGGGGCCGAGCAGTACTTC	CASSFRTGAEQYF
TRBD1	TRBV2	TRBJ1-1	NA	TGTGCCAGCAGTCGGACAGGGATGAACACTGAAGCTTTCTTT	CASSRTGMNTEAFF
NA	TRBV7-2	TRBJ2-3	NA	TGTGCCAGCAGCTTACGAGCCGGGAATGGCTTTACAGATACGCAGTATTTT	CASSLRAGNGFTDTQYF
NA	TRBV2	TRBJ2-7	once	TGTGCCAGCAGTAGGTCCTGGAACGAGCAGTACTTC	CASSRSWNEQYF
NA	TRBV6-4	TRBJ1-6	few	TGTGCCAGCAGTGCATCCAATAATTCACCCCTCCACTTT	CASSASNNSPLHF
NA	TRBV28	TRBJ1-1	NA	TGTGCCAGCAGTTCCGCCGGGCAGATAGTGAACACTGAAGCTTTCTTT	CASSSAGQIVNTEAFF
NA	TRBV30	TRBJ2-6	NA	TGTGCCTGGAAAACCCCCGGAGCCAACGTCCTGACTTTC	CAWKTPGANVLTF
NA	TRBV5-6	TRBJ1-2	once	TGTGCCAGCAGCCTCTCCAGCATGTCCTATGGCTACACCTTC	CASSLSSMSYGYTF
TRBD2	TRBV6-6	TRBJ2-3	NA	TGTGCCAGCAGTTCTAAGCGGGGGGGGCGCACAGATACGCAGTATTTT	CASSSKRGGRTDTQYF
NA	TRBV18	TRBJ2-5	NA	TGTGCCAGCTCACCACCTTCCGGGGGAGATAAGACCCAGTACTTC	CASSPPSGGDKTQYF
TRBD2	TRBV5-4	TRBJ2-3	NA	TGTGCCAGCAGCTCCTTCGGCGGGGGAGATACGCAGTATTTT	CASSSFGGGDTQYF
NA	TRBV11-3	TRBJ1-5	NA	TGTGCCAGCAGCTTCTTAAGCCAGCCCCAGCATTTT	CASSFLSQPQHF
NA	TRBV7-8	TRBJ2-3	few	TGTGCCAGCAGCCCCCGGACAGTAGAGGTAGATACGCAGTATTTT	CASSPRTVEVDTQYF
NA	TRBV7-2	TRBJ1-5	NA	TGTGCCAGCAGCTTAAGCGGGATCGAACCCCAGCATTTT	CASSLSGIEPQHF
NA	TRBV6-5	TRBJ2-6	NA	TGTGCCAGCAGTCAGTTGTCTGGGGCCAACGTCCTGACTTTC	CASSQLSGANVLTF
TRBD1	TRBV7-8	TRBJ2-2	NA	TGTGCCAGCAGCCCAGGGGGCGCGGGGTACACCGGGGAGCTGTTTTTT	CASSPGGAGYTGELFF
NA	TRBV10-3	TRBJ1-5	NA	TGTGCCATCAGTGAGATAGCGGGGGGAGGTCAGCCCCAGCATTTT	CAISEIAGGGQPQHF
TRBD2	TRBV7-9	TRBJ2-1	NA	TGTGCCAGCAGTTCATTACGACTAGCGGGGAACAATGAGCAGTTCTTC	CASSSLRLAGNNEQFF
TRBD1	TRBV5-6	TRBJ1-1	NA	TGTGCCAGCAGCTGGGACAGGGTTGCTGAAGCTTTCTTT	CASSWDRVAEAFF
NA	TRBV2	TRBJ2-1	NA	TGTGCCAGCAGTGCGGGACTGACAAGAAATGAGCAGTTCTTC	CASSAGLTRNEQFF
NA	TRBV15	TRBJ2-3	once	TGTGCCACCTCCGGTGGTGGTGAGATCAGCACAGATACGCAGTATTTT	CATSGGGEISTDTQYF
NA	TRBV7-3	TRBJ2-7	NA	TGTGCCAGCAGCTATGGACCAACCTACGAGCAGTACTTC	CASSYGPTYEQYF
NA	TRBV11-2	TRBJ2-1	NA	TGTGCCAGCAGCTTAGGGGGTGGCAATGAGCAGTTCTTC	CASSLGGGNEQFF
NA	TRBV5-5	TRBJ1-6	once	TGTGCCAGCAGCTGGATCAGGACGGATTCACCCCTCCACTTT	CASSWIRTDSPLHF
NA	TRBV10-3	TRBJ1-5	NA	TGTGCCATCAGTGAGTCGGGGGGATCCCAGCCCCAGCATTTT	CAISESGGSQPQHF